This is a list of T cell receptor beta chains from one sample in a study of CD8 T cell repertoires and HIV-1 epitope variants. No antigens are known for them. Libraries were prepared by immunoSEQ multiplex PCR; TCRdb keeps only in-frame clonotypes and omits some of them. The table lists 4,500 to 6,000 clones, approximately 67% of them singletons. Sequencing was carried out using cultured CD8+ T cells derived from PBMCs. The receptor set was obtained from a male donor with HIV. The CDR3 runs from the conserved cysteine through the conserved F or W. Fields, in order: V gene, J gene, clone size, D gene, CDR3 protein, CDR3 DNA. The D gene is left open where the match is weak. The size entry is marked missing in some rows and otherwise reads once, few, many or a size class.

TRBV5-8	TRBJ2-7	-	TRBD1	CASSLQGDYEQYF	TGTGCCAGCAGCTTACAGGGGGACTACGAGCAGTACTTC
TRBV7-9	TRBJ1-1	few	-	CASSLQGPNTEAFF	TGTGCCAGCAGCTTACAGGGACCCAACACTGAAGCTTTCTTT
TRBV6-1	TRBJ1-2	-	-	CASSESGRTIRYTF	TGTGCCAGCAGTGAATCCGGACGGACAATAAGGTACACCTTC
TRBV28	TRBJ1-1	few	-	CASSLLSGTNTEAFF	TGTGCCAGCAGTTTATTGTCAGGAACTAACACTGAAGCTTTCTTT
TRBV25-1	TRBJ2-3	-	-	CASSQDSADTQYF	TGTGCCAGCAGTCAGGACTCCGCAGATACGCAGTATTTT
TRBV14	TRBJ1-5	few	-	CASSQGRGQPQHF	TGTGCCAGCAGCCAGGGACGTGGGCAGCCCCAGCATTTT
TRBV27	TRBJ1-6	-	-	CASSLGRGQTSYNSPLHF	TGTGCCAGCAGTTTGGGGCGGGGCCAGACGTCCTATAATTCACCCCTCCACTTT
TRBV28	TRBJ2-3	-	-	CASRPGTYSTDTQYF	TGTGCCAGCAGACCAGGGACTTATAGCACAGATACGCAGTATTTT
TRBV6-5	TRBJ1-3	once	-	CASSYSQGGSGNTIYF	TGTGCCAGCAGTTACTCACAGGGTGGCTCTGGAAACACCATATATTTT
TRBV7-2	TRBJ2-2	-	-	CASSLIGDGELFF	TGTGCCAGCAGCTTAATCGGGGACGGGGAGCTGTTTTTT
TRBV6-1	TRBJ1-4	-	-	CASSENQDTYGATNEKLFF	TGTGCCAGCAGTGAAAACCAGGACACTTACGGGGCAACTAATGAAAAACTGTTTTTT
TRBV30	TRBJ1-6	few	-	CAWRGQSNNSPLHF	TGTGCCTGGAGGGGTCAGTCAAACAATTCACCCCTCCACTTT
TRBV6-5	TRBJ2-7	-	-	CASSVGAGFYEQYF	TGTGCCAGCAGTGTAGGGGCGGGTTTCTACGAGCAGTACTTC
TRBV4-3	TRBJ1-1	-	-	CASSQDTVNTEAFF	TGCGCCAGCAGCCAAGACACGGTGAACACTGAAGCTTTCTTT
TRBV27	TRBJ2-2	-	TRBD2	CASSSATTSGGATGELFF	TGTGCCAGCAGTTCCGCCACGACTAGCGGGGGAGCAACCGGGGAGCTGTTTTTT
TRBV6-5	TRBJ1-1	-	-	CASSYFEKDKFYF	TGTGCCAGCAGTTATTTCGAGAAGGATAAGTTTTACTTT
TRBV7-7	TRBJ2-1	-	-	CASSPGGPGLREQFF	TGTGCCAGCAGCCCGGGGGGCCCTGGGTTGCGTGAGCAGTTCTTC
TRBV7-6	TRBJ1-4	-	-	CASSFIGGEKLFF	TGTGCCAGCAGCTTTATAGGGGGAGAAAAACTGTTTTTT
TRBV4-2	TRBJ2-3	few	TRBD2	CASSQVISGGTDTQYF	TGTGCCAGCAGCCAAGTTATTAGCGGGGGAACAGATACGCAGTATTTT
TRBV9	TRBJ2-1	-	TRBD2	CASSVEASGDYNEQFF	TGTGCCAGCAGCGTAGAGGCTAGCGGGGACTACAATGAGCAGTTCTTC
TRBV11-2	TRBJ2-7	once	-	CASSLVSVHSYEQYF	TGTGCCAGCAGCTTAGTAAGCGTACACTCCTACGAGCAGTACTTC
TRBV5-4	TRBJ2-7	-	-	CASSLQGSDYEQYF	TGTGCCAGCAGTTTGCAGGGTTCAGACTACGAGCAGTACTTC
TRBV5-5	TRBJ2-1	-	-	CASSLEQYNEQFF	TGTGCCAGCAGCTTGGAACAGTACAATGAGCAGTTCTTC
TRBV7-9	TRBJ2-7	-	TRBD1	CASSFPRGPVDEQYF	TGTGCCAGCAGCTTCCCGAGGGGGCCGGTCGACGAGCAGTACTTC
TRBV28	TRBJ2-5	-	-	CASSSSKYREETQYF	TGTGCCAGCAGCTCATCCAAGTACAGGGAAGAGACCCAGTACTTC
TRBV2	TRBJ1-6	few	TRBD1	CASSEAQGVSNSPLHF	TGTGCCAGCAGTGAAGCACAGGGGGTGAGTAATTCACCCCTCCACTTT
TRBV7-9	TRBJ2-1	-	TRBD2	CASSFSPGLAPYNEQFF	TGTGCCAGCAGCTTTTCGCCGGGACTAGCTCCTTACAATGAGCAGTTCTTC
TRBV6-4	TRBJ1-3	-	TRBD1	CASSDSIATGDHGNTIYF	TGTGCCAGCAGTGACTCGATAGCCACAGGGGACCACGGAAACACCATATATTTT
TRBV28	TRBJ1-1	-	-	CASSFSGHTEAFF	TGTGCCAGCAGTTTCTCAGGGCACACTGAAGCTTTCTTT
TRBV5-4	TRBJ2-1	few	-	CASSLSQGSEQFF	TGTGCCAGCAGCTTGTCGCAGGGCAGCGAGCAGTTCTTC
TRBV7-2	TRBJ2-7	-	-	CASAATGSSYEQYF	TGTGCCAGCGCCGCGACGGGGAGCTCCTACGAGCAGTACTTC
TRBV13	TRBJ2-2	-	TRBD2	CASGGAGVETGELFF	TGTGCCAGCGGAGGGGCGGGAGTGGAAACCGGGGAGCTGTTTTTT
TRBV7-9	TRBJ2-3	-	TRBD1	CASSITGGGDTQYF	TGTGCCAGCAGCATTACAGGGGGCGGGGATACGCAGTATTTT
TRBV5-6	TRBJ1-2	few	-	CASSAGTYGYTF	TGTGCCAGCAGCGCGGGTACTTATGGCTACACCTTC
TRBV18	TRBJ2-7	-	-	CASSAGDSYEQYF	TGTGCCAGCTCTGCGGGGGACAGTTACGAGCAGTACTTC
TRBV4-2	TRBJ2-7	medium-sized	TRBD2	CASSQAGGQQYF	TGTGCCAGCAGCCAAGCGGGGGGACAGCAGTACTTC
TRBV19	TRBJ2-1	-	TRBD2	CASIWLAGGGEQFF	TGTGCCAGTATTTGGCTAGCGGGGGGAGGCGAGCAGTTCTTC
TRBV19	TRBJ2-5	once	TRBD1	CATHTGGRGETQYF	TGTGCCACCCATACAGGGGGAAGAGGGGAGACCCAGTACTTC
TRBV10-2	TRBJ2-6	-	-	CASRDSRSGANVLTF	TGCGCCAGCAGGGACAGCCGCTCTGGGGCCAACGTCCTGACTTTC
TRBV5-4	TRBJ2-7	-	-	CASSSGVSRGSYEQYF	TGTGCCAGCAGCTCTGGGGTATCAAGGGGTTCCTACGAGCAGTACTTC
TRBV6-6	TRBJ1-2	once	-	CASSTPGGGYTF	TGTGCCAGCAGTACTCCGGGGGGCGGCTACACCTTC
TRBV9	TRBJ1-2	few	TRBD1	CASSPTGTGSRAYGYTF	TGTGCCAGCAGCCCGACCGGGACAGGGAGTAGGGCCTATGGCTACACCTTC
TRBV19	TRBJ1-1	-	-	CASSIDIKGAEAFF	TGTGCCAGTAGTATAGATATTAAGGGCGCTGAAGCTTTCTTT
TRBV6-5	TRBJ2-7	-	TRBD2	CASSPGGGEQYF	TGTGCCAGCAGCCCGGGGGGGGGCGAGCAGTACTTC
TRBV4-2	TRBJ1-5	few	-	CASSQDRLSIEHF	TGTGCCAGCAGCCAAGATCGATTGTCAATCGAGCATTTT
TRBV11-3	TRBJ2-1	-	-	CASSLGGEAYNEQFF	TGTGCCAGCAGCTTAGGGGGAGAGGCCTACAATGAGCAGTTCTTC
TRBV7-9	TRBJ2-1	-	-	CASSLGQGLNNEQFF	TGTGCCAGCAGCCTCGGTCAGGGGCTAAACAATGAGCAGTTCTTC
TRBV13	TRBJ2-3	-	TRBD2	CASSSRTSGRDTQYF	TGTGCCAGCAGCTCCCGGACTAGCGGGAGGGATACGCAGTATTTT
TRBV9	TRBJ2-7	-	TRBD2	CASSVTSGVGGEQYF	TGTGCCAGCAGCGTAACTAGCGGGGTAGGAGGCGAGCAGTACTTC
TRBV6-1	TRBJ1-4	-	TRBD1	CASRNRGLDEKLFF	TGTGCCAGCAGGAACAGGGGGCTGGATGAAAAACTGTTTTTT